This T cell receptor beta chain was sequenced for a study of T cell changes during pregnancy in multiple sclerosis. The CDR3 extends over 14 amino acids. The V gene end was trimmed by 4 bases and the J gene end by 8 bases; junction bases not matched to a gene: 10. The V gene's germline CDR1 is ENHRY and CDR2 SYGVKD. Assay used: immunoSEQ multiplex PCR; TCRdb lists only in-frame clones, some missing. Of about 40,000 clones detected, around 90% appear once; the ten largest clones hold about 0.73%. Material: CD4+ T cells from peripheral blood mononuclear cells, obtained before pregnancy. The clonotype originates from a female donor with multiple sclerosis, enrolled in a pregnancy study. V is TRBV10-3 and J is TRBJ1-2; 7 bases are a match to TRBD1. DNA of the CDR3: TGTGCCATCAGTGCCTCGACAGGGTCGGGCGGCTACACCTTC. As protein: CAISASTGSGGYTF.